This TCR beta chain was recorded in a study of blood T cell repertoires in COVID-19. Across the whole study: The origin of the acute and convalescent COVID-19 samples was the United States, Italy and Spain. T cells, B-cell-depleted T cells, or PBMCs provided the cDNA or gDNA that served as material.

Losses at the gene ends were 5 bases for V and 4 bases for J; bases not matched to a gene: 10. The germline gives CDR1 SEHNR, CDR2 FQNEAQ (reference sequence). CDR3 size: 17 residues. Source study methods: Amplification with reference gene primers provided the estimates of nucleated cell counts. Clones were read by immunoSEQ multiplex PCR, and TCRdb kept only the in-frame ones, dropping some. Clone size and the V and J calls come from that table; the DNA yielded D and trimming. The table includes about 180,000 clones, roughly 85% detected once. The gene calls are TRBV7-9 and TRBJ2-3, with 12 bases that match TRBD2. The TCR originated in a human donor with active or convalescent COVID-19. The donor label of this sample is uncertain. The material sequenced was peripheral blood. The CDR3 loop reads CASSTKTSGRGSDTQYF. CDR3 nucleotides: TGTGCCAGCAGCACCAAGACTAGCGGGAGAGGATCAGATACGCAGTATTTT. Together with reference TRBV7-9 and TRBJ2-3, the CDR3 gives the full variable domain: DTGVSQNPRHKITKRGQNVTFRCDPISEHNRLYWYRQTLGQGPEFLTYFQNEAQLEKSRLLSDRFSAERPKGSFSTLEIQRTEQGDSAMYLCASSTKTSGRGSDTQYFGPGTRLTVL.